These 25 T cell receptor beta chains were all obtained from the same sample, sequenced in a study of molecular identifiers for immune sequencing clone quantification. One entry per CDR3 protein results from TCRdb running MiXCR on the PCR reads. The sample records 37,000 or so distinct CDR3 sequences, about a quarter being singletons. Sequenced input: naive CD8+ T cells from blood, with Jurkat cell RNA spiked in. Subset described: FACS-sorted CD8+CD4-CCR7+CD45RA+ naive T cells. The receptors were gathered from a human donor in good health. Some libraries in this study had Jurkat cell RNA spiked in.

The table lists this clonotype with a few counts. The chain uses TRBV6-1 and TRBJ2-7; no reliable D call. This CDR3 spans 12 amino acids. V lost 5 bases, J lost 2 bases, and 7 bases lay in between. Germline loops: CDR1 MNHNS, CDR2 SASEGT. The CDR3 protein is CASSPDTYEQYF. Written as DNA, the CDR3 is TGTGCCAGCAGTCCCGATACCTACGAGCAGTACTTC.

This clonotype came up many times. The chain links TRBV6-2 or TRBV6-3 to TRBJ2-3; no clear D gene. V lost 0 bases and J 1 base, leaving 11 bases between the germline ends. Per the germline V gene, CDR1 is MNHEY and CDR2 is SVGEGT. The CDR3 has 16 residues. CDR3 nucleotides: TGTGCCAGCAGTTACTCGAGCCGACCCGGCACAGATACGCAGTATTTT. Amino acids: CASSYSSRPGTDTQYF.

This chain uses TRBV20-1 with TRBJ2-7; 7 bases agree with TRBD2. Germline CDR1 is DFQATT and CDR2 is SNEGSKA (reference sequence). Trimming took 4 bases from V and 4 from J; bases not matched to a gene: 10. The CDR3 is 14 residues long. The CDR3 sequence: CSATFSGVAYEQYF. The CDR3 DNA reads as TGCAGTGCTACATTCAGCGGGGTGGCGTACGAGCAGTACTTC.

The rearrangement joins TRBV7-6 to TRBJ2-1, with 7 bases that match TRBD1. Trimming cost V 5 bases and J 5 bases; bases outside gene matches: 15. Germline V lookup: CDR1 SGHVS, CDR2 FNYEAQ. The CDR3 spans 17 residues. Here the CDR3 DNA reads TGTGCCAGCAGCATCAACCCTTACAGGGGTTCGGACAATGAGCAGTTCTTC. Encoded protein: CASSINPYRGSDNEQFF.

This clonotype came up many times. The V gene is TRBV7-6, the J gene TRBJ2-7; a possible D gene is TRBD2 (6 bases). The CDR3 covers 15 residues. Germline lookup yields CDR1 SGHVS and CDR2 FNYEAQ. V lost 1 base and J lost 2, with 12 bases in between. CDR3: CASSLGRASAYEQYF. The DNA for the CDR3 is TGTGCCAGCAGCTTAGGTCGCGCTAGCGCCTACGAGCAGTACTTC.

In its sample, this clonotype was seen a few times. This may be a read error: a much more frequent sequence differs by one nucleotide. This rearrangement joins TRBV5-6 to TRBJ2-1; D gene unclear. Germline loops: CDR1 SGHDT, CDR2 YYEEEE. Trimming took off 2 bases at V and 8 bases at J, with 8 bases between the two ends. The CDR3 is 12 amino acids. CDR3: CASSLTDDEQFF. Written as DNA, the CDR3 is TGTGCCAGCAGCTTAACAGACGATGAGCAGTTCTTC.

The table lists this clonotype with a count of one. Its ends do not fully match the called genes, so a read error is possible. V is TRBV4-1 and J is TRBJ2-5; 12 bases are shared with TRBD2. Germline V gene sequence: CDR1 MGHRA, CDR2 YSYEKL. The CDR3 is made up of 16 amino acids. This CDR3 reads CARSQALAGGQETQYF. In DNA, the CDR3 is TGCGCCCGCAGCCAAGCTCTAGCGGGGGGGCAAGAGACCCAGTACTTC.

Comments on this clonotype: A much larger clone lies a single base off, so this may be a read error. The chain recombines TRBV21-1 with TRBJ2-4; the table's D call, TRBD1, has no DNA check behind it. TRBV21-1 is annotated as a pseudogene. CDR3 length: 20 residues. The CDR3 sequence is CAPLSKGGQGMYGAKNVQYF. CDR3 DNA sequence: TGTGCCCCCCTCTCAAAGGGAGGACAGGGGATGTATGGAGCCAAAAACGTTCAGTACTTC.

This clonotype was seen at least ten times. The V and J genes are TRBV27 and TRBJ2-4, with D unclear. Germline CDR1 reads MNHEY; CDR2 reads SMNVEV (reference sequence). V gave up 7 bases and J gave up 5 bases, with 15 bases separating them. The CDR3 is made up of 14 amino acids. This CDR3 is CASNSLLSENIQYF. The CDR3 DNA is TGTGCCAGCAACTCTCTCCTAAGCGAAAACATTCAGTACTTC.

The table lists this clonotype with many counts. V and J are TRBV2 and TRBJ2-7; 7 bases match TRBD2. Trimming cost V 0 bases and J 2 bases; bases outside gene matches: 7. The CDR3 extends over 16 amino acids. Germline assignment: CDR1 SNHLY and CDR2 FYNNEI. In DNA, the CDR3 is TGTGCCAGCAGTGAAGCGACCCGACTAGCCGCCTACGAGCAGTACTTC. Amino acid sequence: CASSEATRLAAYEQYF.

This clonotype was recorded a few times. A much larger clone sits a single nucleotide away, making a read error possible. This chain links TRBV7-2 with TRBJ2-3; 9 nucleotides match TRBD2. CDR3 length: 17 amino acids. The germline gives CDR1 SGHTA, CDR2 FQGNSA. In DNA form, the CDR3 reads TGTGCCAGCAGCCTATTGATTAGCGGGGGAGACACAGCTACGCAGTATTTT. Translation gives CASSLLISGGDTATQYF.

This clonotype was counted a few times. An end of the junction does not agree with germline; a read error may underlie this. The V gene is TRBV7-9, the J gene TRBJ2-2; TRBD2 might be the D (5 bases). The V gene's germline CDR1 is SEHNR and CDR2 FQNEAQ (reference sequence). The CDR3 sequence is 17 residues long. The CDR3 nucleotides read TGTGCCAGCAGCTTACCGCCGAGTTCCCCCAGGACCGGGGAGCTGCTTTTT. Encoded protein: CASSLPPSSPRTGELLF. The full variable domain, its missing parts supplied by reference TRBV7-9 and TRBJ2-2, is DTGVSQNPRHKITKRGQNVTFRCDPISEHNRLYWYRQTLGQGPEFLTYFQNEAQLEKSRLLSDRFSAERPKGSFSTLEIQRTEQGDSAMYLCASSLPPSSPRTGELLFGEGSRLTVL.

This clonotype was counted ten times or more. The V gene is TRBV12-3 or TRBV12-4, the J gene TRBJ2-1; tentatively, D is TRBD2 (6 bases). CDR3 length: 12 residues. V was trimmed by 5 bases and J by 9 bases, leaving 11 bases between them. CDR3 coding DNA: TGTGCCAGCAGTCCGGGACTTACTGAGCAGTTCTTC. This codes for CASSPGLTEQFF.

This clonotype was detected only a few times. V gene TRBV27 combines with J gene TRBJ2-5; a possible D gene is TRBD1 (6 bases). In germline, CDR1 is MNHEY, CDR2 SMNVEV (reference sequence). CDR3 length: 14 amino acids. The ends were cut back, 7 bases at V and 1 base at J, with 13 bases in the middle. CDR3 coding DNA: TGTGCCAGCAACTCGGGACACAGCCAAGAGACCCAGTACTTC. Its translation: CASNSGHSQETQYF.

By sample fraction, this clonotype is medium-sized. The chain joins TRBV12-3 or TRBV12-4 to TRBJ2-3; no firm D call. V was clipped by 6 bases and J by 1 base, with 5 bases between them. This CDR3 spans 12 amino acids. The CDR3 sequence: CASRDGTDTQYF. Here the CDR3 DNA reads TGTGCCAGCAGGGATGGCACAGATACGCAGTATTTT.

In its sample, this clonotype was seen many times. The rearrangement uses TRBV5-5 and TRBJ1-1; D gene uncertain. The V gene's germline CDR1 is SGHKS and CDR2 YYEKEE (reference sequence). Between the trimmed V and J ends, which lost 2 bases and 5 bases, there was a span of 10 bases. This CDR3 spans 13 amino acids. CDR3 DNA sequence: TGTGCCAGCAGCTTCGAGCGGTGGACTGAAGCTTTCTTT. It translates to CASSFERWTEAFF.

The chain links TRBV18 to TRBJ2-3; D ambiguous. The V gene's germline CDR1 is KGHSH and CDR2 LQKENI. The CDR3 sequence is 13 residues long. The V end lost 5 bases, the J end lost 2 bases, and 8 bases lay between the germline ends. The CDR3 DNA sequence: TGTGCCAGCTCAGATAGCAACACAGATACGCAGTATTTT. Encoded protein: CASSDSNTDTQYF.

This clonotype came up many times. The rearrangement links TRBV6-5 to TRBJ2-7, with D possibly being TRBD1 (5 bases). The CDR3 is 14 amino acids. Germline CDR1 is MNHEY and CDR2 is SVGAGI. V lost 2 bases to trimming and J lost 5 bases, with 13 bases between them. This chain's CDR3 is CASSYGIRVDEQYF. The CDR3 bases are TGTGCCAGCAGTTACGGTATCAGGGTCGACGAGCAGTACTTC.

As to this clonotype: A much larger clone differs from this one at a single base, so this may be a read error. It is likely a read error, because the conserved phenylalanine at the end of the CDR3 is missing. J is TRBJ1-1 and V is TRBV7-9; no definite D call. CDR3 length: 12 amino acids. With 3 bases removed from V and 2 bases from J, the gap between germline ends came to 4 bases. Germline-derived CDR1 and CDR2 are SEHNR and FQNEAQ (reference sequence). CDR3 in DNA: TGTGCCAGCAGCTTTGGAAACACTGAAGCTTTCTCT. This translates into CASSFGNTEAFS.

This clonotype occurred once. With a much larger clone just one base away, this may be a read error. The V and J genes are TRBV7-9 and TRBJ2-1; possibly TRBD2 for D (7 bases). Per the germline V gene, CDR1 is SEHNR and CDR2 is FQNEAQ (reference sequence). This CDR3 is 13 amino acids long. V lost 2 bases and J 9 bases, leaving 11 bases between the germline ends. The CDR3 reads CASSLLGGGEQFF. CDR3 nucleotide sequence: TGTGCCAGCAGCTTATTAGGGGGGGGTGAGCAGTTCTTC.

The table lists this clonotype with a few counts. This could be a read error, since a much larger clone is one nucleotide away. CDR3: CAWSVYSSYKQYF. Here the CDR3 DNA reads TGTGCCTGGAGTGTATATAGCTCCTACAAGCAGTACTTC. V gene TRBV30 combines with J gene TRBJ2-7; D call uncertain. The germline V gene encodes CDR1 GTSNPN and CDR2 SVGIG (reference sequence). The CDR3 totals 13 residues.

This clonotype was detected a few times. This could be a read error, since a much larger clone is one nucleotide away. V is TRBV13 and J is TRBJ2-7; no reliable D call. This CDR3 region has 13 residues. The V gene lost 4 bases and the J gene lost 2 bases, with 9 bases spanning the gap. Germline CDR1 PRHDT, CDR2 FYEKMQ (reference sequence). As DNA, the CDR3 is TGTGCCAGCAGCTCCCCGGCCCCCTACGAGCAGTACTTC. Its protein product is CASSSPAPYEQYF.

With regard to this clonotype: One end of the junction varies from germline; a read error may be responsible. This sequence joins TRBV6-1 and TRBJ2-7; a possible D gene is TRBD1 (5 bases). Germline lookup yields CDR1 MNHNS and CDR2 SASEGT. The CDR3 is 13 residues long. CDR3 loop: CASREEGAYEQYF. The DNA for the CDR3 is TGTGCCAGCAGAGAAGAAGGGGCTTACGAGCAGTACTTC.

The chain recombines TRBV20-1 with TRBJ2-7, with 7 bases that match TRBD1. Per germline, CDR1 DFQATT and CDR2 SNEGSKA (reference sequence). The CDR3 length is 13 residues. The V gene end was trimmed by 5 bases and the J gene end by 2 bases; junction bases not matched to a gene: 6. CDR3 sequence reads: CSASLGQPYEQYF. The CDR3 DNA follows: TGCAGTGCTTCACTGGGACAGCCCTACGAGCAGTACTTC.

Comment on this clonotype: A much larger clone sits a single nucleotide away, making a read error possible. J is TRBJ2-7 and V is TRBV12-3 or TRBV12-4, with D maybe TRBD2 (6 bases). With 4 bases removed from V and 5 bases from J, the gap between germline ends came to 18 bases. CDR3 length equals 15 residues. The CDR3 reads CASSSLGEGEDEQYF. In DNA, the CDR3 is TGTGCCAGCAGTTCGCTTGGGGAAGGGGAGGACGAGCAGTACTTC.